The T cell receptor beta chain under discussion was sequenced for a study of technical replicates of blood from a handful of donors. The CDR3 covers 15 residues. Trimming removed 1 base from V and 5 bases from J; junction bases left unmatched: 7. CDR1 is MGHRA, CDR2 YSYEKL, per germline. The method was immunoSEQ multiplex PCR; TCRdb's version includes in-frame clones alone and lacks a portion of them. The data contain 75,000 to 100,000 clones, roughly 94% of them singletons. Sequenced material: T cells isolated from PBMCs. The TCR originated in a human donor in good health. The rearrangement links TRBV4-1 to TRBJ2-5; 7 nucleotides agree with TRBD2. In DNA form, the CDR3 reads TGCGCCAGCAGCCAAGGTGGGGGGGGAACGGAGACCCAGTACTTC. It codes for CASSQGGGGTETQYF.